In this sample, the clone carrying this T cell receptor (beta chain) turned up once. Trimming removed 5 bases from V and 0 bases from J, with 8 bases in between. Germline V gene lookup returns CDR1 MNHEY and CDR2 SMNVEV (reference sequence). CDR3 size: 14 residues. In the authors' workflow: The authors estimated nucleated cell counts from reference gene primer amplification. Assay: immunoSEQ multiplex PCR; the TCRdb copy retains only in-frame clones and omits some. Clone size and the V and J calls come from that table; the DNA yielded D and trimming. Seen here are roughly 230,000 clones, about 86% observed once, and the top ten hold around 3.6%. The data were taken from a study of blood T cell repertoires in COVID-19. Study details: The samples span acute and convalescent COVID-19 from the United States, Italy and Spain. PBMCs, B-cell-depleted T cells, or T cells provided the cDNA or gDNA that made up the material.

Enrollees, roughly 18 to 95 years old, lived in approximately 25 US areas. The chain links TRBV27 to TRBJ1-5; maybe TRBD1 (5 bases). Sequences were obtained from PBMCs or T cells enriched from blood (not recorded which). This sequence was found in a man aged 50-60 years who had recovered from COVID-19. The CDR3 nucleotides are TGTGCCAGCAGTCTGACAGTTAGCAATCAGCCCCAGCATTTT. Amino acid sequence: CASSLTVSNQPQHF.